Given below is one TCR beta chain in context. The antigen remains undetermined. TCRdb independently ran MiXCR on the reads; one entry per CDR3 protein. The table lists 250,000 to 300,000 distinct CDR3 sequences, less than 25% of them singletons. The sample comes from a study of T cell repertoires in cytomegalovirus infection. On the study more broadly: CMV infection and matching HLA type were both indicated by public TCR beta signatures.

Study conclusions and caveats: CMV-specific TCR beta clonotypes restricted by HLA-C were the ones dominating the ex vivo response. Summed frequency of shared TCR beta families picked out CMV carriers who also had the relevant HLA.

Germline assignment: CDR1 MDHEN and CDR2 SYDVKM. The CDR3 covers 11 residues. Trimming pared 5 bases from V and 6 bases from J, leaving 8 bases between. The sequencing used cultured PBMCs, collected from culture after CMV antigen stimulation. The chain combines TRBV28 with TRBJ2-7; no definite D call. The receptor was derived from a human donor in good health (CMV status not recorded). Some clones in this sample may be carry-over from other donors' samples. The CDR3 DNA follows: TGTGCCAGCAGTCGGGTGAGCGAGCAGTACTTC. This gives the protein CASSRVSEQYF.